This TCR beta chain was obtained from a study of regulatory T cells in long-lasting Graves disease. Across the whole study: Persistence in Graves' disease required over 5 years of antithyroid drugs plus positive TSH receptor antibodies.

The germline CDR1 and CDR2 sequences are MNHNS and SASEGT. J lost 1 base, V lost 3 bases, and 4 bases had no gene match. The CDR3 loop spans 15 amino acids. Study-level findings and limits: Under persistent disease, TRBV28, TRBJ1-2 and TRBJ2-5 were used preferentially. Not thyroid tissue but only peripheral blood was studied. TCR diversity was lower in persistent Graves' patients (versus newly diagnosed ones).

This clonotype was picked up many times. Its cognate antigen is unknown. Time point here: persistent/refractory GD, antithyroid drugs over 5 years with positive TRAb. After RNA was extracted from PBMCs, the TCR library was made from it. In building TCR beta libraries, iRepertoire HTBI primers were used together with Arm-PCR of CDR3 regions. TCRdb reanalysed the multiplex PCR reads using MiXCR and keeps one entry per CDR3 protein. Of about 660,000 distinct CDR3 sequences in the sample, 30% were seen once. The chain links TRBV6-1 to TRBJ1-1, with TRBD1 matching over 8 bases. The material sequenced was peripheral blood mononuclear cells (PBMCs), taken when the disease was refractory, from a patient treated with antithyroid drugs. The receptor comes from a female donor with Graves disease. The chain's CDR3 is CASSDRGQSNTEAFF. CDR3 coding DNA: TGTGCCAGCAGTGACAGGGGGCAATCGAACACTGAAGCTTTCTTT.